Listed below are T cell receptor beta chains from one sample, sequenced in a study of identical twins. TCRdb re-called the 5' RACE reads with MiXCR, one entry per CDR3 protein. The sample lists 650,000 to 750,000 distinct CDR3 sequences; around 20% were seen once. A further study also used this sample, focusing on T cells expressing NK-cell markers.

Sequencing used PBMCs. The receptors were gathered from a woman aged 18-29 years in good health. CDR3s include the opening cysteine and the closing phenylalanine or tryptophan. The D gene is left open where the match is weak. A clone size is listed for some rows: how often the clone was seen (once, few, many), or a class if it is expanded.

J	V	size	D	DNA	CDR3
TRBJ1-3	TRBV20-1	many	-	TGCAGTGCCCCAGAGTCTGGAAACACCATATATTTT	CSAPESGNTIYF
TRBJ2-1	TRBV20-1	-	TRBD2	TGCAGTGCTAGCGCCGGGACTAGAGTTCCGGGTGAGCAGTTCTTC	CSASAGTRVPGEQFF
TRBJ2-1	TRBV4-3	-	-	TGCGCCAGCAGCCCAAGCTACGTGGATGAGCAGTTCTTC	CASSPSYVDEQFF
TRBJ2-7	TRBV6-5	few	TRBD2	TGTGCCAGCAGTTATTCCGGACTAGCGGGACTCCTCAACTTC	CASSYSGLAGLLNF
TRBJ2-7	TRBV18	few	-	TGTGCCAGCTCACCCTGGGACCGTACCTACGAGCAGTACTTC	CASSPWDRTYEQYF
TRBJ2-1	TRBV10-2	few	-	TGCGCCAGCAGTGATCCGGACCCCAATGAGCAGTTCTTC	CASSDPDPNEQFF
TRBJ2-1	TRBV7-9	-	-	TGTGCCAGCAGCCTATCGGATTCGCAGTTCTTC	CASSLSDSQFF
TRBJ2-1	TRBV20-1	-	-	TGCAGTGCCCGGCGGCAGAATTACAATGAGCAGTTCTTC	CSARRQNYNEQFF
TRBJ2-7	TRBV29-1	many	TRBD1	TGCAGCGTTCGCTGGGCGGGACAGGGGACCTACGAGCAGTACTTC	CSVRWAGQGTYEQYF
TRBJ2-2	TRBV7-9	-	-	TGTGCCAGCGGCCCAGGGATCGACGGGGAGCTGTTTTTT	CASGPGIDGELFF
TRBJ1-2	TRBV10-3	many	TRBD1	TGTGCCATCAACGTGGGACAGAATACCTATGGCTACACCTTC	CAINVGQNTYGYTF
TRBJ2-3	TRBV20-1	few	TRBD2	TGCAGTGCCCCCAACCCAGCGGGGGGGCGAGATACGCAGTATTTT	CSAPNPAGGRDTQYF
TRBJ2-1	TRBV27	many	-	TGTGCCAGCAGAGAAGGGGCACCCTCCTACAATGAGCAGTTCTTC	CASREGAPSYNEQFF
TRBJ2-3	TRBV20-1	few	-	TGCAGTGCTAGAAGTGCCCACACAGATACGCAGTATTTT	CSARSAHTDTQYF
TRBJ2-7	TRBV4-1	-	-	TGCGCCAGCAGCCAAACGAACGGAGGAGCCTACGAGCAGTACTTC	CASSQTNGGAYEQYF
TRBJ2-5	TRBV7-8	few	-	TGTGCCAGCAGCTTTACCGGGAGCGAGACCCAGTACTTC	CASSFTGSETQYF
TRBJ2-7	TRBV5-1	-	-	TGCGCCAGCAGCCTCAGCGGAACCTACTCCTACGAGCAGTACTTC	CASSLSGTYSYEQYF
TRBJ1-1	TRBV29-1	few	-	TGCAGCGCACACCTATCGGACACTGAAGCTTTCTTT	CSAHLSDTEAFF
TRBJ2-1	TRBV20-1	few	-	TGCAGTGCTAGAGATCCTTGGCAGGGCGCCTACAATGAGCAGTTCTTC	CSARDPWQGAYNEQFF
TRBJ2-3	TRBV10-3	-	TRBD1	TGTGCCATCAGTGACCCCGGACAGGGAAGGACAGATACGCAGTATTTT	CAISDPGQGRTDTQYF
TRBJ1-2	TRBV6-1	-	-	TGTGCCAGCAGCAATGACAGGTTCTCCTATGGCTACACCTTC	CASSNDRFSYGYTF
TRBJ2-3	TRBV12-3/TRBV12-4	few	TRBD2	TGTGCCAGCAGTTTTAGTAGCGGGAGTAGGAATACGCAGTATTTT	CASSFSSGSRNTQYF
TRBJ1-3	TRBV6-1	-	-	TGTGCCAGCACCGATCCGGGACGGACGACGGGCTCTGGAAACACCATATATTTT	CASTDPGRTTGSGNTIYF
TRBJ2-1	TRBV11-3	few	-	TGTGCCAGCAGCTTAGACTCCGGGAGAGGTCGTAATGAGCAGTTCTTC	CASSLDSGRGRNEQFF
TRBJ1-5	TRBV27	few	-	TGTGCCAGCGCTCTCCGGGACAGCAATCAGCCCCAGCATTTT	CASALRDSNQPQHF
TRBJ1-1	TRBV6-6	few	TRBD1	TGTGCCACCTGGCGGACAGGAAACACTGAAGCTTTCTTT	CATWRTGNTEAFF
TRBJ2-1	TRBV25-1	-	-	TGTGCCAGCAGTCGGCCGGGACTCTCAGCCAATGAGCAGTTCTTC	CASSRPGLSANEQFF
TRBJ1-1	TRBV7-9	few	-	TGTGCCCATGCCCGGATGATGAACACTGAAGCTTTCTTT	CAHARMMNTEAFF
TRBJ2-7	TRBV25-1	-	-	TGTGCCAGCAGTGAAGTAATGGGCAGGTTTTCCTACGAGCAGTACTTC	CASSEVMGRFSYEQYF
TRBJ2-7	TRBV19	-	-	TGTGCCAGTAACCCCCGGACAGATCCCGAGCAGTACTTC	CASNPRTDPEQYF
TRBJ2-5	TRBV20-1	once	-	TGCAGTGCTACTAGCGTCCAAGAGACCCAGTACTTC	CSATSVQETQYF
TRBJ2-2	TRBV12-3/TRBV12-4	-	-	TGTGCCAGCAGTCGACAGGTTGGCGGGGAGCTGTTTTTT	CASSRQVGGELFF
TRBJ2-7	TRBV6-5	few	-	TGTGCCAGCAGTTACTCGGACAGAAGCTACTACGAGCAGTACTTC	CASSYSDRSYYEQYF
TRBJ2-1	TRBV11-2	few	-	TGTGCCAGCGCTAATCCAAGGAATGAGCAGTTCTTC	CASANPRNEQFF
TRBJ2-3	TRBV12-3/TRBV12-4	-	-	TGTGCCAGCAGTTACCGCCGGGTTACAAGCACAGATACGCAGTATTTT	CASSYRRVTSTDTQYF
TRBJ2-7	TRBV6-2/TRBV6-3	few	TRBD2	TGTGCCAGCAGTGCTTCGACTAGCGGGAGCGAGCAGTACTTC	CASSASTSGSEQYF
TRBJ2-3	TRBV4-1	-	TRBD2	TGCGCCAGCAGCCATGATAGCGGGGGGGTCACAGATACGCAGTATTTT	CASSHDSGGVTDTQYF
TRBJ1-2	TRBV5-6	many	-	TGTGCCAGCAGCTTGATCGGAGTAGCTAGGGGTGGCTACACCTTC	CASSLIGVARGGYTF
TRBJ2-7	TRBV7-2	few	TRBD2	TGTGCCAGCAGCTTACTAGCGGGAGGGCCAACCGAGCAGTACTTC	CASSLLAGGPTEQYF
TRBJ2-5	TRBV6-1	few	-	TGTGCCACCTGGGGGGGGGCGTACCAAGAGACCCAGTACTTC	CATWGGAYQETQYF
TRBJ2-5	TRBV12-3/TRBV12-4	many	-	TGTGCCAGCAGACCCCTCGGGGCCCAAGAGACCCAGTACTTC	CASRPLGAQETQYF
TRBJ2-1	TRBV9	-	-	TGTGCCAGCAGCGAGGAGGACTACAATGAGCAGTTCTTC	CASSEEDYNEQFF
TRBJ2-2	TRBV5-1	few	-	TGCGCCAGCAGCTTGGATACAGGGTGGTCCGGGGAGCTGTTTTTT	CASSLDTGWSGELFF
TRBJ2-1	TRBV20-1	-	TRBD1	TGCAGTGCTGATGACAGGGACTACAATGAGCAGTTCTTC	CSADDRDYNEQFF
TRBJ1-2	TRBV5-5	-	-	TGTGCCAGCAGGGAGGGATTTGAGGGCTACACCTTC	CASREGFEGYTF
TRBJ2-3	TRBV4-2	many	-	TGTGCCAGCAGCCAAGGTTTGGCGGGGGCCACAGATACGCAGTATTTT	CASSQGLAGATDTQYF
TRBJ1-5	TRBV6-1	-	TRBD1	TGTGCCAGCAGACGTAGACAGGGCCCTCTCAATCAGCCCCAGCATTTT	CASRRRQGPLNQPQHF
TRBJ2-7	TRBV20-1	-	-	TGCAGTGCTGTAGCCGGGGGCTTCAACGAGCAGTACTTC	CSAVAGGFNEQYF
TRBJ2-3	TRBV30	-	TRBD2	TGTGCCTGGAGTGCGGGAGGAGATACGCAGTATTTT	CAWSAGGDTQYF
TRBJ2-7	TRBV12-3/TRBV12-4	-	-	TGTGCCAGCAGTCTCGAGGACGGTTACGAGCAGTACTTC	CASSLEDGYEQYF
TRBJ2-2	TRBV12-3/TRBV12-4	-	-	TGTGCCAGCAGTTTGCGTGGCGGGCTGAACACCGGGGAGCTGTTTTTT	CASSLRGGLNTGELFF
TRBJ1-1	TRBV7-6	-	TRBD1	TGTGCCAGCAGCTTAGATGGCGGGACAGTTAACACTGAAGCTTTCTTT	CASSLDGGTVNTEAFF
TRBJ2-3	TRBV27	-	TRBD2	TGTGCCAGCAGTTTTGTGGCTAGCGGGTTGCAAGATACGCAGTATTTT	CASSFVASGLQDTQYF
TRBJ2-1	TRBV18	-	TRBD2	TGTGCCAGCTCACTCGAGTGGACTAGCGGGAGGGGAGGTGAGCAGTTCTTC	CASSLEWTSGRGGEQFF
TRBJ2-7	TRBV20-1	few	TRBD1	TGCAGTGCTAGAGCCCCAGACAGGGGTAGGGAGCAGTACTTC	CSARAPDRGREQYF
TRBJ2-1	TRBV29-1	many	-	TGCAGCGTTGGGGGAAAAAACTCCTACAATGAGCAGTTCTTC	CSVGGKNSYNEQFF